Sequencing of this T cell receptor (beta chain) was carried out in a study of blood T cell repertoires in COVID-19. Study background: Sites in the United States, Italy and Spain provided acute and convalescent COVID-19 samples. In each case, the material was cDNA or gDNA derived from T cells, B-cell-depleted T cells, or PBMCs.

As processed by the authors: Amplification from reference gene primers served as the basis for estimated nucleated cell counts. The protocol was immunoSEQ multiplex PCR, while the TCRdb copy is restricted to in-frame clones and leaves out a portion. From that table come the V and J calls and clone size; the DNA was used to work out D and trimming. The table lists around 200,000 clones, more than 75% of them singletons. Germline V gene data show CDR1 as LNHDA and CDR2 as SQIVND (reference sequence). CDR3 length equals 15 residues. The V segment lost 4 bases and the J segment 4 bases; nucleotides outside the gene matches: 5.

What was sequenced was peripheral blood. The chain recombines TRBV19 with TRBJ2-1; the match to TRBD1 covers 9 bases. The receptor was isolated from a man aged 18 to 35 with active or convalescent COVID-19. This CDR3 reads CASSTRQGEYNEQFF. The CDR3 DNA is TGTGCCAGTAGTACTAGACAGGGGGAGTACAATGAGCAGTTCTTC.